This is a list of T cell receptor beta chains from one sample in a study of T cell responses to AZD1222 COVID-19 vaccine. Sequencing used immunoSEQ multiplex PCR; TCRdb keeps in-frame clones, though not all of them. Of approximately 150,000 clones listed, around 90% are singletons. The material was peripheral blood, obtained on day 0 of AZD1222 vaccination. The receptors come from an adult in good health. The CDR3 runs from the conserved cysteine through the conserved F or W. The D gene is left open where the match is weak. Only some rows state a clone size, as once, few, many or a class for expanded clones.

TRBJ2-5 TRBD2 . TRBV11-2 CASSSRGGQETQYF TGTGCCAGCAGCAGCCGCGGGGGACAAGAGACCCAGTACTTC
TRBJ1-2 . . TRBV6-1 CASSEPSIGPYGYTF TGTGCCAGCAGTGAACCGTCGATCGGTCCCTATGGCTACACCTTC
TRBJ2-1 TRBD2 . TRBV2 CASGEGTSGRAYNEQFF TGTGCCAGCGGTGAAGGGACTAGCGGGAGGGCCTACAATGAGCAGTTCTTC
TRBJ1-4 . . TRBV30 CAWRSIQGLSTNEKLFF TGTGCCTGGAGATCGATACAGGGTCTTTCAACTAATGAAAAACTGTTTTTT
TRBJ2-4 . . TRBV5-1 CASSRGTLGNIQYF TGCGCCAGCAGCAGGGGGACCCTGGGGAACATTCAGTACTTC
TRBJ1-1 . few TRBV5-5 CASSLDRNTEAFF TGTGCCAGCAGCTTGGACAGGAACACTGAAGCTTTCTTT
TRBJ1-6 . . TRBV28 CASSAQRGLGSPLHF TGTGCCAGCAGTGCCCAAAGGGGCCTTGGTTCACCCCTCCACTTT
TRBJ2-1 . . TRBV7-9 CASSLAAVPYNEQFF TGTGCCAGCAGCTTAGCAGCGGTCCCATACAATGAGCAGTTCTTC
TRBJ1-1 . . TRBV5-6 CASSLAGEPMNTEAFF TGTGCCAGCAGCTTGGCCGGGGAACCTATGAACACTGAAGCTTTCTTT
TRBJ2-1 . . TRBV11-2 CATQFYNEQFF TGTGCCACCCAATTTTACAATGAGCAGTTCTTC
TRBJ1-6 TRBD1 . TRBV5-1 CASSWGGQGGSPLHF TGCGCCAGCAGCTGGGGTGGGCAGGGGGGTTCACCCCTCCACTTT